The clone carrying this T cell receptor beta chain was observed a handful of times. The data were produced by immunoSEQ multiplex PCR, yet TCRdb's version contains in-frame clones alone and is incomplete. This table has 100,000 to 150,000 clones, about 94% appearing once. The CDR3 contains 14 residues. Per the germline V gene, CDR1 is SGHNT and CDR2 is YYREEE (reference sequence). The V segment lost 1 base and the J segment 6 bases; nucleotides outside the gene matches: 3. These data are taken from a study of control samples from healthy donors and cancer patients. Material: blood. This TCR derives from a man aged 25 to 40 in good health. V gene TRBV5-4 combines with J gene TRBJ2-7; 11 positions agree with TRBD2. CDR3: CASSLYLAGGEQYF. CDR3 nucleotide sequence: TGTGCCAGCAGCTTGTATCTAGCGGGGGGCGAGCAGTACTTC.